Listed here is a single T cell receptor (beta chain). What it binds is unknown. The data originate from a study of beta chain features in type 1 diabetes. V dropped 3 bases and J dropped 1; count of bases not matched to a gene: 10. This CDR3 comprises 17 residues. Germline V gene sequence: CDR1 SQVTM, CDR2 ANQGSEA. Sort purity for all populations was recorded as exceeding 98%. Investigators reverse transcribed all isolated RNA, so they sequenced expressed TCRB transcripts. TCRdb's table, derived via immunoSEQ multiplex PCR, lists solely in-frame clones and lacks some. The sample contains approximately 360,000 clones, roughly 12% of which appear only once. Notes on the study in general: Shorter TCRB CDR3s, moderately but significantly so, were found in Type 1 diabetes patients in all four CD4+ subsets.

This TCR came from a woman between 18 and 29 years old with type 1 diabetes. What was sequenced was naive CD4+ T cells from blood. V usage is TRBV29-1 and J usage is TRBJ2-7; TRBD1 aligns across 12 bases. The CDR3 reads CSVEVLRGQGASYEQYF. CDR3 DNA sequence: TGCAGCGTTGAGGTCCTCCGGGGACAGGGGGCATCCTACGAGCAGTACTTC.